This T cell receptor beta chain derives from a study of blood T cell repertoires in COVID-19. Background on the study: The origin of the acute and convalescent COVID-19 samples was the United States, Italy and Spain. Sources were T cells, B-cell-depleted T cells, or PBMCs; the material itself was cDNA or gDNA.

As processed by the authors: Amplification of reference gene primers provided the estimated nucleated cell counts. Sequencing was performed with immunoSEQ multiplex PCR; in TCRdb, only in-frame clones are kept and a portion is missing. The D gene and trimming were derived from the DNA, and the V and J assignments and clone size from that table. This sample yields tens of thousands of clones, of which roughly 87% are seen a single time; roughly 15% belongs to the top ten. The receptor comes from a male donor with acute or convalescent COVID-19. The material sequenced was peripheral blood.

CDR3 region: CASNQGNHEQYF. In DNA form, the CDR3 reads TGTGCCAGCAACCAGGGAAACCACGAGCAGTACTTC. V and J are TRBV28 and TRBJ2-7; the D gene is possibly TRBD1 (5 bases). Trimming stripped 7 bases from V and 5 bases from J, with 12 bases between. Germline V gene data show CDR1 as MDHEN and CDR2 as SYDVKM. The CDR3 is 12 amino acids.